The next 11 T cell receptor beta chains were all read from a single sample in a study of T cell responses to AZD1222 COVID-19 vaccine. Clones were sequenced by immunoSEQ multiplex PCR, and TCRdb holds only the in-frame ones, with some missing. The profile shows about 140,000 clones, about nine tenths of them singletons. The sample was peripheral blood, taken on day 0 of AZD1222 vaccination. The receptors come from an adult in good health.

The rearrangement joins TRBV5-1 to TRBJ1-1, with D tentatively TRBD1 (6 bases). V was shortened by 4 bases and J by 1 base, with 11 bases between the two germline ends. In germline, CDR1 is SGHRS, CDR2 YFSETQ. This CDR3 has 14 amino acids. CDR3 sequence (DNA): TGCGCCAGCAGCCAGCTGACAGGGAACACTGAAGCTTTCTTT. This codes for CASSQLTGNTEAFF.

The rearrangement joins TRBV10-3 to TRBJ2-3; the D gene could be TRBD1 or TRBD2 (6 bases each). V lost 4 bases, J lost 5 bases, and 19 bases lay in between. CDR3 length equals 16 residues. CDR1 and CDR2 (germline): ENHRY, SYGVKD. CDR3 amino acids: CAISGTGAISGDTQYF. CDR3 DNA sequence: TGTGCCATCAGTGGAACGGGGGCCATATCAGGAGATACGCAGTATTTT.

The chain combines TRBV27 with TRBJ1-5, with D unclear. Germline V gene sequence: CDR1 MNHEY, CDR2 SMNVEV (reference sequence). This CDR3 is 16 amino acids long. V lost 3 bases, J lost 1 base, and 13 bases lay in between. The CDR3 loop is CASSFRPAGSNQPQHF. The CDR3 nucleotides read TGTGCCAGCAGTTTCCGCCCGGCCGGGAGCAATCAGCCCCAGCATTTT.

The chain combines TRBV5-1 with TRBJ1-1; D might be TRBD1 (5 bases). Trimming pared 1 base from V and 1 base from J, leaving 8 bases between. CDR1 is SGHRS, CDR2 YFSETQ, per germline. The CDR3 spans 14 residues. The CDR3 loop is CASSLQGKNTEAFF. CDR3 DNA sequence: TGCGCCAGCAGCTTGCAGGGTAAGAACACTGAAGCTTTCTTT. The full variable domain, its missing parts supplied by reference TRBV5-1 and TRBJ1-1, is KAGVTQTPRYLIKTRGQQVTLSCSPISGHRSVSWYQQTPGQGLQFLFEYFSETQRNKGNFPGRFSGRQFSNSRSEMNVSTLELGDSALYLCASSLQGKNTEAFFGQGTRLTVV.

The chain recombines TRBV6-2 or TRBV6-3 with TRBJ1-1; 11 bases align to TRBD1. Germline lookup yields CDR1 MNHEY and CDR2 SVGEGT. V shed 5 bases, J shed 6 bases, and the junction held 14 bases outside the gene matches. The CDR3 sequence is 17 residues long. The CDR3 protein is CASSHWTGGASRPEAFF. The CDR3 nucleotides read TGTGCCAGCAGTCATTGGACAGGGGGCGCATCAAGGCCTGAAGCTTTCTTT.

The V and J genes are TRBV9 and TRBJ2-5, with D perhaps TRBD2 (6 bases). The CDR3 totals 14 residues. Germline loops: CDR1 SGDLS, CDR2 YYNGEE. Between the trimmed V and J ends, which lost 0 bases and 2 bases, there was a span of 8 bases. CDR3 sequence reads: CASSVGGRQETQYF. As DNA, the CDR3 is TGTGCCAGCAGCGTAGGAGGGAGGCAAGAGACCCAGTACTTC.

The V call is TRBV29-1, the J call TRBJ1-2, with D tentatively TRBD1 (5 bases). Trimming removed 3 bases at V and 3 bases at J, with 5 bases between. Germline lookup yields CDR1 SQVTM and CDR2 ANQGSEA. This CDR3 spans 11 amino acids. The CDR3 loop reads CSVDRDYGYTF. In DNA form, the CDR3 reads TGCAGCGTTGACAGGGACTATGGCTACACCTTC.

The CDR3 loop reads CASGGGTFSYEQYF. The CDR3 bases are TGTGCCAGCGGGGGGGGGACTTTCTCCTACGAGCAGTACTTC. The chain combines TRBV19 with TRBJ2-7; 8 bases are a match to TRBD2. This CDR3 is built from 14 residues. Unmatched junction bases numbered 7, after V lost 9 bases and J lost 0 bases. Germline CDR1 and CDR2: LNHDA and SQIVND (reference sequence).

The rearrangement uses TRBV20-1 and TRBJ2-3; D not certain. The CDR3 has 15 amino acids. Trimming took off 3 bases at V and 3 bases at J, with 16 bases between the two ends. Germline lookup yields CDR1 DFQATT and CDR2 SNEGSKA (reference sequence). The CDR3 spells CSASTSAAFTDTQYF. CDR3 bases: TGCAGTGCTAGTACCAGCGCAGCTTTTACAGATACGCAGTATTTT.

The count of this clone is one. This chain links TRBV5-7 with TRBJ1-5; D call uncertain. TRBV5-7 is an ORF; its function is uncertain. The germline V and J ends were trimmed by 4 bases and 2 bases, with 10 bases remaining between them. This CDR3 is 14 amino acids long. This CDR3 is CASSPSGGNQPQHF. As DNA, the CDR3 is TGTGCCAGCAGCCCATCCGGGGGCAATCAGCCCCAGCATTTT.

The chain has TRBV30 and TRBJ1-6, with TRBD1 matching 12 bases. The V gene's germline CDR1 is GTSNPN and CDR2 SVGIG (reference sequence). V was pared by 8 bases and J by 10 bases, with 12 bases of the junction left unmatched. The CDR3 spans 15 residues. In DNA, the CDR3 is TGTGCCCTAACGGGACAGGGGGCGATTGAATCACCCCTCCACTTT. This encodes CALTGQGAIESPLHF.